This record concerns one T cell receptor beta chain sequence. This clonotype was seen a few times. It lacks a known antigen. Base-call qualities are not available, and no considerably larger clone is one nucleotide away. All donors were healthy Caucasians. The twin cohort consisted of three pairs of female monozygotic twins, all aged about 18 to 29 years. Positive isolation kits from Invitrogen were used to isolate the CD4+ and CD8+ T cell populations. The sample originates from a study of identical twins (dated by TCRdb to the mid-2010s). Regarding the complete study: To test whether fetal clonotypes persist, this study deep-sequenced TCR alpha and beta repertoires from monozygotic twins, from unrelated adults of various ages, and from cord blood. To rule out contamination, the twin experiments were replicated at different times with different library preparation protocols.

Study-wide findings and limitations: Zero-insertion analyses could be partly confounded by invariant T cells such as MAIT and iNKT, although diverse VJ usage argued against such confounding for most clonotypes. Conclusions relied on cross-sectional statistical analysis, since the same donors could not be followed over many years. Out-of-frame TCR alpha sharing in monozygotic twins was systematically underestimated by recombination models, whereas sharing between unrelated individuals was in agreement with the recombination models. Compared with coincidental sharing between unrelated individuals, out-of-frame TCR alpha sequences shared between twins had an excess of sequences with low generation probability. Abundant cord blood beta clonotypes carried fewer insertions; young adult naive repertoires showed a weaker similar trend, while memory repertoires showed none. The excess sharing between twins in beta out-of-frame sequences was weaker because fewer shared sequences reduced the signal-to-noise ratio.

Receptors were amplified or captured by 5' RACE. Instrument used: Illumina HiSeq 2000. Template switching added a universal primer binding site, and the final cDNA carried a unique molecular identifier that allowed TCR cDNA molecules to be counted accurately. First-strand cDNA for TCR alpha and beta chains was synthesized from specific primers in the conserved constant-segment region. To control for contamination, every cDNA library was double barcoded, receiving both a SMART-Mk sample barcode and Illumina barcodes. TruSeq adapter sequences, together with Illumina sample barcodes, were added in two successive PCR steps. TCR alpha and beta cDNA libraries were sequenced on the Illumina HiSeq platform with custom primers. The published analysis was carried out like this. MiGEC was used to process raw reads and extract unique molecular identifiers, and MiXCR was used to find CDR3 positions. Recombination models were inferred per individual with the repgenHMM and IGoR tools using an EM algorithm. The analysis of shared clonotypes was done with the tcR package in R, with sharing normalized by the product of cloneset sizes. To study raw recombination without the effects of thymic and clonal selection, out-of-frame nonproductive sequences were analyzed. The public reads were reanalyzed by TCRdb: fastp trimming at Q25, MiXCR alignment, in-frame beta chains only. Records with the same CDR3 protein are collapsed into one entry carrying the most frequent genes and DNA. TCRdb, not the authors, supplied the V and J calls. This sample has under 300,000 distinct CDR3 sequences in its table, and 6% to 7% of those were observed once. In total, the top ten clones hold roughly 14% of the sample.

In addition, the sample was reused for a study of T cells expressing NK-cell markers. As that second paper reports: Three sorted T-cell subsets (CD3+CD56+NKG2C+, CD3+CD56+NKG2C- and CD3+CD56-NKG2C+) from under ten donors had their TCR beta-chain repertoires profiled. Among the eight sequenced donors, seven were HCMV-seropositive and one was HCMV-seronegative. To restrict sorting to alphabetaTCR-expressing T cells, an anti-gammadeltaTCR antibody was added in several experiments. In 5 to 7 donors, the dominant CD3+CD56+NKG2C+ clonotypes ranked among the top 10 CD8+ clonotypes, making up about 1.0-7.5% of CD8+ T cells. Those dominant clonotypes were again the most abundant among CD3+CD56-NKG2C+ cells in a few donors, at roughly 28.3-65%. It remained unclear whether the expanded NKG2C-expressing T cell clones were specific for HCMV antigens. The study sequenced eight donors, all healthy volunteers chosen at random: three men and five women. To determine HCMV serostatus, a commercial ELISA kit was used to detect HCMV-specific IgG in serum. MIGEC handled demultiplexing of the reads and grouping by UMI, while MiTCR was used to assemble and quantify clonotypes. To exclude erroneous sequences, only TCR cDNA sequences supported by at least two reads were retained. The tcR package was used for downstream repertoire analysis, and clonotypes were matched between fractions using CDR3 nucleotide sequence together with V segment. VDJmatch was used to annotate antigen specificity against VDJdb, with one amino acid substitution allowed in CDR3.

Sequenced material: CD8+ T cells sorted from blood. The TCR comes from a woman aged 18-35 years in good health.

The bases are TGCGCCAGCAGCTTTCGGGGCAATGGGGAGCAGTTCTTC. Translation gives CASSFRGNGEQFF. The sequence links TRBV4-1 to TRBJ2-1, with a tentative D call of TRBD1 or TRBD2, each matching 5 bases. From a lookup of the germline V gene, CDR1 and CDR2 are MGHRA and YSYEKL. CDR3 length: 13 amino acids, cysteine to phenylalanine. This entry keeps only the CDR3 DNA: 39 bases, framed from base 1. Between the V and J ends, shortened by 5 bases and 10 bases respectively, the junction contains 15 bases.